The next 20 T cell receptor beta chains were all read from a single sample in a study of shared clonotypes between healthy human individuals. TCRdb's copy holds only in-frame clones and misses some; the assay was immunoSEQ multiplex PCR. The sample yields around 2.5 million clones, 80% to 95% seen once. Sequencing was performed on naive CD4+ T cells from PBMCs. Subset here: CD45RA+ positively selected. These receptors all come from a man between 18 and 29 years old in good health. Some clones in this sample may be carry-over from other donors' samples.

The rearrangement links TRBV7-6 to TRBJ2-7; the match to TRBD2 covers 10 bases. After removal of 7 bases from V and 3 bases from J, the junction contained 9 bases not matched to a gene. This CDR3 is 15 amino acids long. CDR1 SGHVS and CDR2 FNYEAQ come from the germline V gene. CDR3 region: CASTIGTSVYYEQYF. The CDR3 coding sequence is TGTGCCAGCACAATCGGGACTAGCGTCTACTACGAGCAGTACTTC.

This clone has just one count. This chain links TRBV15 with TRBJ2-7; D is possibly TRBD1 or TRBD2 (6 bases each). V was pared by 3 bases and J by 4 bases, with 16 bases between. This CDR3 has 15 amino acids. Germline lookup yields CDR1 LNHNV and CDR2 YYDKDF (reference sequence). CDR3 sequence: CATSSSFQGRYEQYF. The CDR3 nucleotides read TGTGCCACCAGCAGTTCGTTCCAGGGGAGGTACGAGCAGTACTTC.

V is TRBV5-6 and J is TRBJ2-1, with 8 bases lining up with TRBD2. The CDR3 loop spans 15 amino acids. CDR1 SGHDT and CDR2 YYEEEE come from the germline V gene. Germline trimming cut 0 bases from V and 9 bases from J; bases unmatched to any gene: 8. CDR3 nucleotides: TGTGCCAGCAGCTTGGCCCCTAGCGGGTCGATTGAGCAGTTCTTC. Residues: CASSLAPSGSIEQFF.

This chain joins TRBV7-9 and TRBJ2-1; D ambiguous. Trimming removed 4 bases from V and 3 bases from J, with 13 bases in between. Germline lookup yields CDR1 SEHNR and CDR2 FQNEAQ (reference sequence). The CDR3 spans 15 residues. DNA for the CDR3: TGTGCCAGCAGCTCCCAAACGTTTAACTACAATGAGCAGTTCTTC. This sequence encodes CASSSQTFNYNEQFF.

The CDR3 DNA follows: TGTGCCAGCAGCCCCGGACAGGCGGATACGCAGTATTTT. This translates into CASSPGQADTQYF. The V call is TRBV7-7, the J call TRBJ2-3, with 7 bases lining up with TRBD1. CDR3 size: 13 residues. V trimming: 5 bases; J trimming: 6 bases; junction bases outside the gene matches: 5. Germline V gene data show CDR1 as SSHAT and CDR2 as FNYEAQ (reference sequence).

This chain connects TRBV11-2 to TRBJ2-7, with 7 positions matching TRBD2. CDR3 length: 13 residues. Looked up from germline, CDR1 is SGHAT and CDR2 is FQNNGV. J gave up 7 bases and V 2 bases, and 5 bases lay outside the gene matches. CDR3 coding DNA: TGTGCCAGCAGCTTAAGCGGGACTTCAGAGCAGTACTTC. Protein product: CASSLSGTSEQYF. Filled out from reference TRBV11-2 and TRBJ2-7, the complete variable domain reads EAGVAQSPRYKIIEKRQSVAFWCNPISGHATLYWYQQILGQGPKLLIQFQNNGVVDDSQLPKDRFSAERLKGVDSTLKIQPAKLEDSAVYLCASSLSGTSEQYFGPGTRLTVT.

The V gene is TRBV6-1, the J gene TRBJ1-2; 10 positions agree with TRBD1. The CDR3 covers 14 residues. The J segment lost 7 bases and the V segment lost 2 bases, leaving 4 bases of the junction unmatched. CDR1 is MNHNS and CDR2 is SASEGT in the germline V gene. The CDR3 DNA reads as TGTGCCAGCAGTGAAAGGACAGGGGGGCTTGGCTACACCTTC. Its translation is CASSERTGGLGYTF.

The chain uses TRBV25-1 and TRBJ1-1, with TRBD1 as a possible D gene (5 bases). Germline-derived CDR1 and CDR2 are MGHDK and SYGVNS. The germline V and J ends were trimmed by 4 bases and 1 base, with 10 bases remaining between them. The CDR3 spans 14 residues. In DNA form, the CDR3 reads TGTGCCAGCAGTGGCGGGACGCAGAACACTGAAGCTTTCTTT. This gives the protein CASSGGTQNTEAFF.

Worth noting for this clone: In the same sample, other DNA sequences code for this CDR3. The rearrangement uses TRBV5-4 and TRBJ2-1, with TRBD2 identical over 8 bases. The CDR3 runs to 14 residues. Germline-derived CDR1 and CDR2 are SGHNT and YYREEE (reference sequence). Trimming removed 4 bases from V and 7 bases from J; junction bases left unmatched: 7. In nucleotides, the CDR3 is TGTGCCAGCAGCCAGGGACTAGTCTTAAATGAGCAGTTCTTC. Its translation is CASSQGLVLNEQFF. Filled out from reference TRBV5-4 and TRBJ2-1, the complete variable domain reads ETGVTQSPTHLIKTRGQQVTLRCSSQSGHNTVSWYQQALGQGPQFIFQYYREEENGRGNFPPRFSGLQFPNYSSELNVNALELDDSALYLCASSQGLVLNEQFFGPGTRLTVL.

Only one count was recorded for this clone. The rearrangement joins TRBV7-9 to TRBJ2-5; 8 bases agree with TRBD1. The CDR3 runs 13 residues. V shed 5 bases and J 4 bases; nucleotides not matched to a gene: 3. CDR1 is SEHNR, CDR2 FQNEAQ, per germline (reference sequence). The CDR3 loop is CASSEQGGETQYF. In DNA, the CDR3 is TGTGCCAGCAGCGAACAGGGGGGAGAGACCCAGTACTTC.

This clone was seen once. The CDR3 here is CASSSSGIGQPQHF. For the CDR3, the DNA is TGTGCCAGCAGCTCATCGGGGATTGGGCAGCCCCAGCATTTT. The J gene is TRBJ1-5, the V gene TRBV7-2, with D hard to call. Germline CDR1 and CDR2: SGHTA and FQGNSA. The CDR3 is 14 residues long. V lost 4 bases and J 7 bases, leaving 14 bases between the germline ends. The full variable domain, in which reference TRBV7-2 and TRBJ1-5 provide the parts outside the CDR3, is GAGVSQSPSNKVTEKGKDVELRCDPISGHTALYWYRQSLGQGLEFLIYFQGNSAPDKSGLPSDRFSAERTGGSVSTLTIQRTQQEDSAVYLCASSSSGIGQPQHFGDGTRLSIL.

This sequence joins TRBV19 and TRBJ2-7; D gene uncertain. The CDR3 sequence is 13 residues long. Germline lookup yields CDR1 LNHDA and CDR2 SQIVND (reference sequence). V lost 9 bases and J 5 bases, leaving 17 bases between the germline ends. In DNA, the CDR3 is TGTGCCAGCCCATCCCGGCCCCGGGACGAGCAGTACTTC. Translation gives CASPSRPRDEQYF. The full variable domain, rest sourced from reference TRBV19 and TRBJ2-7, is DGGITQSPKYLFRKEGQNVTLSCEQNLNHDAMYWYRQDPGQGLRLIYYSQIVNDFQKGDIAEGYSVSREKKESFPLTVTSAQKNPTAFYLCASPSRPRDEQYFGPGTRLTVT.

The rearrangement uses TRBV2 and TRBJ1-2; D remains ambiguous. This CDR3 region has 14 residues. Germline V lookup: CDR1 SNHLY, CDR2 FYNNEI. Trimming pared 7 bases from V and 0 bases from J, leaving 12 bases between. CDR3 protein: CASTGRRANYGYTF. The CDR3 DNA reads TGTGCCAGCACTGGGAGACGAGCTAACTATGGCTACACCTTC.

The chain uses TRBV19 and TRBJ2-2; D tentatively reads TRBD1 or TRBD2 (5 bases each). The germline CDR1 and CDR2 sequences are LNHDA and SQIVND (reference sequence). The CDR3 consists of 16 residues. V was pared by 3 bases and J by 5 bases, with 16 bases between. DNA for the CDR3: TGTGCCAGTAGTATGGCACGAGGGTCAGGGACCGGGGAGCTGTTTTTT. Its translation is CASSMARGSGTGELFF.

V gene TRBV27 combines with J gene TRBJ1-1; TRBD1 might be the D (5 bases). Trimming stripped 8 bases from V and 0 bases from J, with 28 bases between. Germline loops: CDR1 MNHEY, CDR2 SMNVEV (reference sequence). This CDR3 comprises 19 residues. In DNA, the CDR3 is TGTGCCAGCTCCTCTTCCGGGCTCAGGGCATTAACTGTGAACACTGAAGCTTTCTTT. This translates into CASSSSGLRALTVNTEAFF.

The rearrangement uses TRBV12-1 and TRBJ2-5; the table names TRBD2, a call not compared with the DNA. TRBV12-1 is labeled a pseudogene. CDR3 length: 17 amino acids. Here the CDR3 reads CASSSPTLVGGLETQYF. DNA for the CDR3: TGTGCCAGCAGCTCTCCCACCCTCGTCGGCGGTCTGGAGACCCAGTACTTC.

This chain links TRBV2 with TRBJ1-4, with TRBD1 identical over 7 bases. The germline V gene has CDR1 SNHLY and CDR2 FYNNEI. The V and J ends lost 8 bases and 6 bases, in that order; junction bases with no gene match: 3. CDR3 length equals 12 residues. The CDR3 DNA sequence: TGTGCCAGCGGGACAGATGATGAAAAACTGTTTTTT. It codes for CASGTDDEKLFF.

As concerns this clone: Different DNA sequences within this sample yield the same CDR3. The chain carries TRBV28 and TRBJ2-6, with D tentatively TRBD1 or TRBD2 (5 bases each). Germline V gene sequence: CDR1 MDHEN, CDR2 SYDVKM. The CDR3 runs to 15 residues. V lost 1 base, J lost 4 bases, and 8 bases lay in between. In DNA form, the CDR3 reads TGTGCCAGCAGTTTATCCGGGACGGGGGCCAACGTCCTGACTTTC. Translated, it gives CASSLSGTGANVLTF.

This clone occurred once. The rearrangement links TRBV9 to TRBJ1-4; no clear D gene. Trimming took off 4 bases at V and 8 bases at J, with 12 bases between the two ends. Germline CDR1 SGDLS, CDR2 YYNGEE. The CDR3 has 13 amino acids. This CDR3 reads CASSHRPGEKLFF. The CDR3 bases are TGTGCCAGCAGCCACCGACCGGGAGAAAAACTGTTTTTT.

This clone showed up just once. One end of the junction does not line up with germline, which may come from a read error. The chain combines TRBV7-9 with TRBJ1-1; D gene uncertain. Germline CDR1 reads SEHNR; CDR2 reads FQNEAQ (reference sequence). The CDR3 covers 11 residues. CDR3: CASTPDSDAFF. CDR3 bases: TGTGCCAGCACCCCCGATTCTGACGCTTTCTTT.